This T cell receptor beta chain is drawn from a study of T-cell memory formation after mild COVID-19. Turning to the study itself: TCR clustering was largely donor specific. General study results and limits: Clones which contracted sat mainly in CM and EM if CD4+, and in EMRA if CD8+. Clones shrinking between day 15 and 85 showed a balanced CD4/CD8 split, and those that grew later tilted toward CD4+.

Trimming stripped 2 bases from V and 10 bases from J, with 8 bases between. The CDR3 contains 12 residues. Germline CDR1 and CDR2: MNHEY and SVGEGT. Libraries for TCRalpha and TCRbeta carried sample barcodes and unique molecular identifiers via 5'RACE. In TCRdb, the 5' RACE reads were re-called with MiXCR into one record per CDR3 protein. The table shows approximately 250,000 distinct CDR3 sequences, with about a sixth occurring only once. The table lists this clonotype with a few counts. No antigen is known for it. The sequence was collected from a man younger than 35 who had mild COVID-19 (a few samples of this study predate the infection). Cell type and time point are not known. The J gene is TRBJ2-2, the V gene TRBV6-2 or TRBV6-3; maybe TRBD2 (5 bases). The sequencing input was PBMCs or a T cell subset sorted from them (not recorded which). The CDR3 region is CASSYPGEELFF. The CDR3 nucleotides are TGTGCCAGCAGTTACCCCGGGGAGGAGCTGTTTTTT.